Sequencing of this T cell receptor (beta chain) was carried out in a study of blood T cell repertoires in COVID-19. Overall study context: Acute-phase and convalescent COVID-19 samples originated in the United States, Italy and Spain.

Germline-derived CDR1 and CDR2 are LGHDT and YNNKEL (reference sequence). The length of the CDR3 is 13 residues. V shed 4 bases and J shed 6 bases, with 12 bases lying between them. In the original workflow: Amplification with reference gene primers provided the estimates of nucleated cell counts. Here immunoSEQ multiplex PCR was the method, and the copy in TCRdb shows in-frame clones only, minus some. The V and J calls and clone size come from that table; D and trimming were worked out from the DNA. The repertoire holds 100,000 to 150,000 clones, 85% to 90% seen once, with roughly 18% in the top ten.

The sequence came from a man aged 45 to 65 with active or convalescent COVID-19. Sequenced input: peripheral blood. V usage is TRBV3-1 (or the pseudogene TRBV3-2) and J usage is TRBJ1-1, with D perhaps matching TRBD1 (5 bases). The CDR3 loop reads CASSPGGTAEAFF. Here the CDR3 DNA reads TGTGCCAGCAGCCCCGGGGGGACCGCTGAAGCTTTCTTT.